This TCR beta chain was profiled in a study of response to subunit inactivated influenza vaccine. General study results and limits: Few new T cells, the authors suggested, are recruited by each seasonal influenza vaccination.

Concerning this clonotype: The antigen is undetermined.

The CDR3 loop spans 12 amino acids. Germline CDR1 reads SGHRS; CDR2 reads YFSETQ. V gave up 3 bases and J gave up 5 bases, with 8 bases separating them. Each CDR3 protein gets one entry after TCRdb re-called the RT-PCR reads with MiXCR. Of 750,000 to 850,000 distinct CDR3 sequences listed, about 18% are singletons. V and J are TRBV5-1 and TRBJ2-5; no reliable D call. The specimen comprised PBMCs from blood, sampled approximately 5 days after vaccination. The TCR comes from a man aged 50 to 59 who received an inactivated influenza vaccine. The CDR3: CASSSKGETQYF. The CDR3 coding sequence is TGCGCCAGCAGCTCAAAAGGGGAGACCCAGTACTTC.